The 13 T cell receptor beta chains in this list originate from one sample, sequenced in a study of cytomegalovirus exposure and HLA in healthy donors. Assay used: immunoSEQ multiplex PCR; TCRdb lists only in-frame clones, some missing. Of roughly 330,000 clones in the sample, approximately 86% were seen once. The specimen was PBMCs. The receptors stem from a woman in her thirties in good health and CMV-seropositive.

The CDR3 sequence: CASSVGEANSPLHF. The CDR3, as DNA: TGTGCCAGCAGCGTAGGGGAAGCGAATTCACCCCTCCACTTT. The chain carries TRBV9 and TRBJ1-6; D call uncertain. Trimming removed 0 bases from V and 7 bases from J, with 8 bases in between. This CDR3 spans 14 amino acids. CDR1 is SGDLS and CDR2 is YYNGEE in the germline V gene.

The chain links TRBV30 to TRBJ2-7; D call uncertain. The CDR3 runs to 13 residues. Germline assignment: CDR1 GTSNPN and CDR2 SVGIG (reference sequence). Trimming took 3 bases from V and 1 from J, leaving 10 bases between them. The CDR3 DNA follows: TGTGCCTGGAGGTCAGGTTTTTCCTACGAGCAGTACTTC. This translates into CAWRSGFSYEQYF.

This clone was found once. The rearrangement uses TRBV5-4 and TRBJ2-5, with 7 bases that match TRBD2. Germline CDR1 reads SGHNT; CDR2 reads YYREEE (reference sequence). CDR3 size: 14 residues. After removal of 3 bases from V and 5 bases from J, the junction contained 7 bases not matched to a gene. Here the CDR3 DNA reads TGTGCCAGCAGCTCCAGGACTAGTTGGGAGACCCAGTACTTC. It codes for CASSSRTSWETQYF. Using reference TRBV5-4 and TRBJ2-5 for the parts outside the CDR3, the full variable domain is ETGVTQSPTHLIKTRGQQVTLRCSSQSGHNTVSWYQQALGQGPQFIFQYYREEENGRGNFPPRFSGLQFPNYSSELNVNALELDDSALYLCASSSRTSWETQYFGPGTRLLVL.

V and J are TRBV30 and TRBJ2-7; D is possibly TRBD1 (6 bases). The V gene lost 6 bases and the J gene lost 4 bases, with 13 bases spanning the gap. Germline V lookup: CDR1 GTSNPN, CDR2 SVGIG (reference sequence). The CDR3 totals 12 residues. CDR3 nucleotide sequence: TGTGCCTGCAGCTTGGACAGTTACGAGCAGTACTTC. The encoded protein is CACSLDSYEQYF.

The gene calls are TRBV18 and TRBJ1-5, with no clear D. CDR3 length: 14 residues. V lost 2 bases and J 4 bases, leaving 9 bases between the germline ends. CDR1 and CDR2 (germline): KGHSH, LQKENI. The CDR3 DNA reads TGTGCCAGCTCACCAGGGGAGAGGAATCAGCCCCAGCATTTT. It is translated as CASSPGERNQPQHF.

The gene calls are TRBV6-1 and TRBJ1-3; D is unclear. This CDR3 has 15 residues. Trimming stripped 3 bases from V and 0 bases from J, with 9 bases between. Looked up from germline, CDR1 is MNHNS and CDR2 is SASEGT. The CDR3 DNA sequence: TGTGCCAGCAGTGATAGGTGGAACTCTGGAAACACCATATATTTT. Amino acid sequence: CASSDRWNSGNTIYF.

V gene TRBV30 combines with J gene TRBJ1-5; D possibly corresponds to TRBD1 (5 bases). Germline CDR1 GTSNPN, CDR2 SVGIG (reference sequence). The ends were cut back, 2 bases at V and 0 bases at J, with 14 bases in the middle. The CDR3 sequence is 16 residues long. Here the CDR3 reads CAWSRARGPSNQPQHF. In DNA, the CDR3 is TGTGCCTGGAGTAGAGCCCGGGGACCTAGCAATCAGCCCCAGCATTTT.

The chain has TRBV29-1 and TRBJ1-1, with D unresolved. Germline V gene lookup returns CDR1 SQVTM and CDR2 ANQGSEA. V was cut by 4 bases and J by 9 bases, with 12 bases left in between. This CDR3 is 11 amino acids long. The chain's CDR3 is CSVVVGYKAFF. The CDR3 DNA follows: TGCAGCGTTGTTGTAGGTTATAAAGCTTTCTTT.

This chain connects TRBV6-5 to TRBJ1-1; D gene ambiguous. Trimming took off 6 bases at V and 7 bases at J, with 9 bases between the two ends. The CDR3 loop spans 11 amino acids. Germline values: CDR1 MNHEY, CDR2 SVGAGI. CDR3: CASSRVFEAFF. In nucleotides, the CDR3 is TGTGCCAGCAGCCGTGTGTTTGAAGCTTTCTTT.

This clone was seen a single time. The V call is TRBV7-8, the J call TRBJ2-3, with D maybe TRBD1 (6 bases). Per germline, CDR1 SGHVS and CDR2 FQNEAQ. This CDR3 comprises 13 residues. V was trimmed by 5 bases and J by 3 bases, leaving 9 bases between them. The CDR3 bases are TGTGCCAGCAGCCTAGGACAGACAGATACGCAGTATTTT. This translates into CASSLGQTDTQYF.

This chain uses TRBV4-1 with TRBJ2-7; D perhaps matches TRBD2 (5 bases). CDR1 and CDR2 from the germline V gene are MGHRA and YSYEKL. V dropped 0 bases and J dropped 4 bases, with 13 bases sitting between them. This CDR3 contains 15 residues. CDR3 protein: CASSQERNRGYEQYF. The CDR3 DNA reads as TGCGCCAGCAGCCAAGAGAGGAATAGAGGGTACGAGCAGTACTTC.

The chain couples TRBV7-2 to TRBJ1-1; D possibly corresponds to TRBD1 (5 bases). The CDR3 sequence is 14 residues long. Trimming left V 6 bases short and J 3 bases short, with 14 bases between. The germline V gene has CDR1 SGHTA and CDR2 FQGNSA. The CDR3 DNA follows: TGTGCCAGCAGGAGGATTCTAGGGGACACTGAAGCTTTCTTT. It translates to CASRRILGDTEAFF.

As regards this clone: At one boundary the junction diverges from the germline segment, which might be a read error. The CDR3 DNA follows: TGTGCCAGCAGCCTAGCACAGAGCATGAACACTGAAGCTTTCTTT. Translating gives CASSLAQSMNTEAFF. V and J are TRBV7-9 and TRBJ1-1; D gene ambiguous. This CDR3 spans 15 amino acids. Germline V CDR1 and CDR2: SEHNR, FQNEAQ (reference sequence).